This TCR beta chain was recovered during a study of CD4 T cells in relation to SARS-CoV-2 and coronaviruses. Study-wide context: Convalescent donors were aged roughly 21 to 72, with median approximately 41 years.

Libraries were prepared by immunoSEQ multiplex PCR; TCRdb keeps only in-frame clonotypes and omits some of them. Of 35,000 to 40,000 clones in the sample, approximately 85% were seen once. Study-level findings and limits: Memory recall responses, not primary responses primed in culture, are what the assay detects. SARS-CoV-2-driven expansion was significantly weaker in crossreactive than monoreactive clones.

This CDR3 is built from 14 residues. CDR1 and CDR2 from the germline V gene are MGHDK and SYGVNS. Trimming removed 3 bases at V and 4 bases at J, with 12 bases between. A remark on this clone: Its antigen remains unidentified.

The genes are TRBV25-1 and TRBJ1-2; D might be TRBD1 (6 bases). The source of this sequence is an adult with COVID-19. Material for sequencing was memory CD4+ T cells from PBMCs. The CDR3 nucleotides read TGTGCCAGCAGTGATGCACAGGGATTCTATGGCTACACCTTC. Its translation: CASSDAQGFYGYTF.